Listed here are 24 T cell receptor beta chains from one sample, sequenced in a study of T cells in Graves' hyperthyroidism and ophthalmopathy. Researchers took RNA transcripts and amplified the TCR beta CDR3 regions from them. Using the HTBI primer set, a first-round RT-PCR was run on the TCR CDR3. TCRdb processed the multiplex PCR reads anew with MiXCR; each CDR3 protein has one entry. The sample has fewer than 450,000 distinct CDR3 sequences; 17% are singletons. The specimen was blood. These receptor sequences come from a woman in her 30s with Graves' hyperthyroidism that later progressed to Graves' ophthalmopathy.

The chain combines TRBV7-8 with TRBJ2-4, with 10 bases aligning to TRBD2. J lost 0 bases, V lost 4 bases, and 6 bases had no gene match. The CDR3 runs 17 residues. Germline V gene sequence: CDR1 SGHVS, CDR2 FQNEAQ. CDR3 DNA sequence: TGTGCCAGCAGCTCAGAAGCGGGGGGGCTAGCCAAAAACATTCAGTACTTC. This gives the protein CASSSEAGGLAKNIQYF.

Concerning this clonotype itself: Likely a read error: the CDR3 ends without its conserved phenylalanine or tryptophan. In DNA form, the CDR3 reads TGTGCCAGCAGCTCAAGGGACCTAGCGGGAGCCTACAATGAGCAGTTCCTC. Encoded protein: CASSSRDLAGAYNEQFL. This chain joins TRBV11-2 and TRBJ2-1, with 10 positions matching TRBD2. V was clipped by 4 bases and J by 2 bases; unmatched bases: 8. There are 17 residues in the CDR3. Germline lookup yields CDR1 SGHAT and CDR2 FQNNGV.

This clonotype has a handful of counts. A read error may produce the germline difference seen at one junction end. The V call is TRBV24-1, the J call TRBJ1-2; 7 bases are a match to TRBD1. Germline lookup yields CDR1 KGHDR and CDR2 SFDVKD. The CDR3 length is 13 residues. CDR3 in DNA: TGTGCCACCAGTGACAGGGGGGGCTATGGCTGCACCTTC. Encoded protein: CATSDRGGYGCTF.

The chain uses TRBV25-1 and TRBJ1-2; TRBD1 matches at 11 bases. The trim removed 5 bases at V and 8 bases at J, leaving 7 bases unmatched. The CDR3 spans 14 residues. Germline lookup yields CDR1 MGHDK and CDR2 SYGVNS. CDR3 amino acids: CASSFGQGARGYTF. The CDR3 nucleotides read TGTGCCAGCAGTTTCGGACAGGGGGCGAGGGGCTACACCTTC.

This chain links TRBV6-9 with TRBJ2-2; no clear D. Germline V gene data show CDR1 as MNHGY and CDR2 as SVAAGI. The CDR3 covers 15 residues. Trimming shortened V by 3 bases and J by 1 base, and 9 bases separated the two germline ends. As DNA, the CDR3 is TGTGCCAGCAGTTACGGGCGGAGGAACACCGGGGAGCTGTTTTTT. Translating it yields CASSYGRRNTGELFF.

This clonotype was found a few times. This chain joins TRBV6-1 and TRBJ2-1; TRBD2 matches 7 bases. This CDR3 has 15 amino acids. In germline, CDR1 is MNHNS, CDR2 SASEGT. The J segment lost 3 bases and the V segment lost 7 bases, leaving 9 bases of the junction unmatched. For the CDR3, the DNA is TGTGCCAGCATTGCGGGGGAGGTTGGCTACAATGAGCAGTTCTTC. Protein product: CASIAGEVGYNEQFF.

In this sample, this clonotype turned up many times. Here the CDR3 DNA reads TGTGCCATCAGTGAGCGTACGGAGACTAGCGGGAACACCTATGAGCAGTTCTTC. It yields the protein CAISERTETSGNTYEQFF. The chain combines TRBV10-3 with TRBJ2-1; 11 bases agree with TRBD2. Unmatched junction bases numbered 14, after V lost 2 bases and J lost 8 bases. Germline lookup yields CDR1 ENHRY and CDR2 SYGVKD. The CDR3 covers 18 residues.

This chain connects TRBV29-1 to TRBJ2-1; D may be TRBD1 (5 bases). The germline gives CDR1 SQVTM, CDR2 ANQGSEA. The CDR3 is made up of 13 amino acids. Trimming removed 5 bases from V and 0 bases from J, with 8 bases in between. Here the CDR3 DNA reads TGCAGCGTTTTACAGGTCTCCTACAATGAGCAGTTCTTC. It encodes CSVLQVSYNEQFF.

The sample holds many counts of this clonotype. The CDR3, as DNA: TGCAGTGCTAGAGCCAGCACCTCGTACCAAGAGACCCAGTACTTC. It encodes CSARASTSYQETQYF. The rearrangement links TRBV20-1 to TRBJ2-5; D gene ambiguous. Trimming shortened V by 1 base and J by 0 bases, and 12 bases separated the two germline ends. CDR3 length equals 15 residues. CDR1 DFQATT and CDR2 SNEGSKA come from the germline V gene (reference sequence).

This clonotype has only a few counts. This chain uses TRBV19 with TRBJ2-7; 9 bases are shared with TRBD1. Looked up from germline, CDR1 is LNHDA and CDR2 is SQIVND (reference sequence). V shed 4 bases, J shed 3 bases, and the junction held 7 bases outside the gene matches. This CDR3 is 15 amino acids long. CDR3 loop: CASSTPGTGNYEQYF. CDR3 sequence (DNA): TGTGCCAGTAGTACACCCGGGACAGGGAACTACGAGCAGTACTTC.

This clonotype was observed at least ten times. The CDR3: CASSLGGAGTDEQFF. In nucleotides, the CDR3 is TGTGCCAGCAGCTTAGGGGGAGCAGGGACCGATGAGCAGTTCTTC. The chain carries TRBV11-3 and TRBJ2-1, with D tentatively TRBD1 or TRBD2 (5 bases each). The germline gives CDR1 SGHNT, CDR2 YENEEA. V was clipped by 1 base and J by 8 bases, with 15 bases between them. The CDR3 runs 15 residues.

V and J are TRBV5-1 and TRBJ1-1; tentatively, D is TRBD1 (6 bases). Trimming took off 0 bases at V and 0 bases at J, with 12 bases between the two ends. The germline V gene has CDR1 SGHRS and CDR2 YFSETQ. The CDR3 covers 16 residues. CDR3 in DNA: TGCGCCAGCAGCTTGGACAGGGAGATGGTGAACACTGAAGCTTTCTTT. Translation gives CASSLDREMVNTEAFF.

This clonotype was detected many times. The chain uses TRBV20-1 and TRBJ2-5; D might be TRBD2 (6 bases). Germline values: CDR1 DFQATT, CDR2 SNEGSKA (reference sequence). The CDR3 length is 14 residues. The V and J ends lost 4 bases and 2 bases respectively, with 14 bases between them. CDR3 bases: TGCAGTGCTAAGACGGGAGAAGAACAAGAGACCCAGTACTTC. Its translation is CSAKTGEEQETQYF.

The chain couples TRBV25-1 to TRBJ1-1; 10 nucleotides line up with TRBD1. The CDR3 consists of 17 residues. CDR1 and CDR2 from the germline V gene are MGHDK and SYGVNS. V was pared by 6 bases and J by 1 base, with 11 bases of the junction left unmatched. The CDR3 nucleotides read TGTGCCAGCAGGCCGGGACAGGGGATTTTCTGGAACACTGAAGCTTTCTTT. It translates to CASRPGQGIFWNTEAFF.

This clonotype was seen many times. The chain employs TRBV28 and TRBJ1-6; D perhaps matches TRBD1 (5 bases). Germline V gene data show CDR1 as MDHEN and CDR2 as SYDVKM. The CDR3 totals 15 residues. V lost 1 base and J lost 8, with 12 bases in between. The CDR3: CASSLFGGRDSPLHF. The CDR3 DNA sequence: TGTGCCAGCAGTTTATTCGGGGGACGGGATTCACCCCTCCACTTT.

This clonotype appeared a few times. This CDR3 reads CASRRDSQNQPQHF. The CDR3, as DNA: TGTGCCAGCAGGCGGGACAGCCAAAATCAGCCCCAGCATTTT. V usage is TRBV2 and J usage is TRBJ1-5; 7 positions match TRBD1. Germline CDR1 reads SNHLY; CDR2 reads FYNNEI. This CDR3 is built from 14 residues. J was trimmed by 4 bases and V by 6 bases; bases with no gene match: 6.

The V call is TRBV28, the J call TRBJ2-5; D remains unclear. The V end was cut by 7 bases, the J end by 2 bases, with 11 bases between. The CDR3 is 13 residues long. The germline gives CDR1 MDHEN, CDR2 SYDVKM. For the CDR3, the DNA is TGTGCCAGCACCTACAACCTACAAGAGACCCAGTACTTC. Protein sequence: CASTYNLQETQYF. The full variable domain, with the rest looked up from reference TRBV28 and TRBJ2-5, is DVKVTQSSRYLVKRTGEKVFLECVQDMDHENMFWYRQDPGLGLRLIYFSYDVKMKEKGDIPEGYSVSREKKERFSLILESASTNQTSMYLCASTYNLQETQYFGPGTRLLVL.

The V call is TRBV18, the J call TRBJ1-1, with TRBD1 matching over 8 bases. Germline V gene lookup returns CDR1 KGHSH and CDR2 LQKENI. V was pared by 4 bases and J by 8 bases, with 3 bases of the junction left unmatched. CDR3 size: 12 residues. CDR3 region: CASSQDRVEAFF. DNA for the CDR3: TGTGCCAGCTCACAGGACAGGGTCGAAGCTTTCTTT. Looking up the rest from reference TRBV18 and TRBJ1-1 gives the full variable domain: NAGVMQNPRHLVRRRGQEARLRCSPMKGHSHVYWYRQLPEEGLKFMVYLQKENIIDESGMPKERFSAEFPKEGPSILRIQQVVRGDSAAYFCASSQDRVEAFFGQGTRLTVV.

The CDR3 nucleotides are TGTGCCAGCAGTTACAGGGGCGGTGGGTATGATACGCAGTATTTT. Translating it yields CASSYRGGGYDTQYF. This chain joins TRBV6-2 or TRBV6-3 and TRBJ2-3, with D perhaps TRBD1 (5 bases). The CDR3 has 15 amino acids. The germline CDR1 and CDR2 sequences are MNHEY and SVGEGT. Trimming cost V 2 bases and J 6 bases, with 15 bases left between them.

The table lists this clonotype with a few counts. This chain connects TRBV20-1 to TRBJ1-1; D ambiguous. The germline V gene has CDR1 DFQATT and CDR2 SNEGSKA (reference sequence). V gave up 0 bases and J gave up 0 bases, with 8 bases separating them. The CDR3 totals 14 residues. The CDR3 sequence: CSARDLELNTEAFF. The CDR3 DNA follows: TGCAGTGCTAGAGATTTAGAACTGAACACTGAAGCTTTCTTT.

The count of this clonotype is one. The J gene is TRBJ1-3, the V gene TRBV5-1, with TRBD1 as a possible D gene (5 bases). The length of the CDR3 is 14 residues. Trimming took off 7 bases at V and 2 bases at J, with 13 bases between the two ends. Germline CDR1 SGHRS, CDR2 YFSETQ. CDR3 nucleotide sequence: TGCGCCAGCGTCCTGGGGGTAGCTGGAAACACCATATATTTT. It yields the protein CASVLGVAGNTIYF.

This clonotype has at least ten counts. The gene calls are TRBV6-6 and TRBJ1-2; 7 bases are a match to TRBD1. The J segment lost 5 bases and the V segment lost 2 bases, leaving 8 bases of the junction unmatched. The CDR3 consists of 15 residues. Germline V gene lookup returns CDR1 MNHNY and CDR2 SVGAGI (reference sequence). The CDR3 here is CASSYQGGSLYGYTF. The CDR3 bases are TGTGCCAGCAGTTACCAGGGGGGATCTCTTTATGGCTACACCTTC.

This clonotype was seen once. The chain carries TRBV7-9 and TRBJ2-7, with 9 bases matching TRBD2. V gave up 3 bases and J gave up 7 bases; unmatched junction bases: 4. Germline CDR1 and CDR2: SEHNR and FQNEAQ (reference sequence). There are 13 residues in the CDR3. Written as DNA, the CDR3 is TGTGCCAGCAGCTTGCGGGGGGGTCTTGAGCAGTACTTC. It translates to CASSLRGGLEQYF.

The DNA for the CDR3 is TGCGCCAGCAGCCAAGAAGGTTCCTTAGAGACCCAGTACTTC. Translation: CASSQEGSLETQYF. The V call is TRBV4-1, the J call TRBJ2-5; no clear D gene. The V end lost 0 bases, the J end lost 4 bases, and 9 bases lay between the germline ends. Germline V gene lookup returns CDR1 MGHRA and CDR2 YSYEKL. The CDR3 covers 14 residues.